The 13 T cell receptor beta chains in this list originate from one sample, sequenced in a study of beta chain features in type 1 diabetes (dated by TCRdb to 2016 to 2018). The method was the immunoSEQ multiplex PCR assay. The entire amount of isolated RNA was reverse transcribed using the High Capacity cDNA Reverse Transcription Kit, so the sequenced TCRB transcripts were expressed ones. Sourced from immuneACCESS, this table was stored by TCRdb with only in-frame sequences that have V and J called. A share of the clones is absent; for the studies checked, an unresolved V gene accounts for under half, and the remainder has no known explanation. The sample table records 300,000 to 400,000 clones; approximately 11% of these occur just once. Roughly 0.016% of the sample belongs to the ten largest clones. Specimen: naive CD4+ T cells from blood. Interpreted using the paper, the cell subset or site label stands for: true naive CD4+ T cells. The receptors were sampled from a woman aged 25 to 39 in good health.

This clone appeared a few times. V is TRBV7-9 and J is TRBJ2-5; TRBD1 might be the D (6 bases). Trimming cost V 1 base and J 4 bases, with 13 bases left between them. The CDR3 loop spans 15 amino acids. CDR1 and CDR2 (germline): SEHNR, FQNEAQ (reference sequence). The CDR3 coding sequence is TGTGCCAGCAGCTTAGAACAGGGCCTTGGAGAGACCCAGTACTTC. It specifies CASSLEQGLGETQYF.

This clone was picked up a small number of times. The CDR3 region is CASRERTSYEQYF. CDR3 nucleotide sequence: TGTGCCAGTAGAGAGCGGACCTCCTACGAGCAGTACTTC. J is TRBJ2-7 and V is TRBV19; weak D call: TRBD2 (5 bases). The CDR3 consists of 13 residues. Deletions cut 6 bases from V and 0 bases from J, with 9 bases between. Germline CDR1 and CDR2: LNHDA and SQIVND (reference sequence).

The gene calls are TRBV27 and TRBJ2-1, with 10 bases lining up with TRBD1. Germline V gene data show CDR1 as MNHEY and CDR2 as SMNVEV (reference sequence). The ends lost 5 bases at V and 4 bases at J; junction bases unmatched: 5. The length of the CDR3 is 15 residues. CDR3 coding DNA: TGTGCCAGCAGTCTACCGGGACAGGGGTACAATGAGCAGTTCTTC. Amino acid sequence: CASSLPGQGYNEQFF.

This clone was counted between two and nine times. The V gene is TRBV4-3, the J gene TRBJ2-2, with 11 bases that match TRBD1. Germline CDR1 is LGHNA and CDR2 is YSLEER. Trimming at V came to 3 bases and at J to 7 bases, leaving 7 bases not matched to a gene. This CDR3 has 16 residues. The CDR3 reads CASSHPGTGGFGELFF. CDR3 DNA sequence: TGCGCCAGCAGCCATCCCGGGACAGGGGGATTCGGGGAGCTGTTTTTT.

This clone was detected a few times. The chain has TRBV29-1 and TRBJ2-1; 11 bases are shared with TRBD2. Germline V CDR1 and CDR2: SQVTM, ANQGSEA. The ends lost 4 bases at V and 12 bases at J; junction bases unmatched: 5. The CDR3 covers 12 residues. The CDR3 DNA sequence: TGCAGCGTTGGTCTAGCGGGAGGTCGGCAGTTCTTC. It is translated as CSVGLAGGRQFF.

This clone was picked up a small number of times. This chain uses TRBV27 with TRBJ1-5; a possible D gene is TRBD1 (6 bases). V lost 0 bases and J 4 bases, leaving 13 bases between the germline ends. This CDR3 has 16 amino acids. Germline V CDR1 and CDR2: MNHEY, SMNVEV (reference sequence). The CDR3 loop reads CASSLSGTRGNQPQHF. CDR3 in DNA: TGTGCCAGCAGTTTATCAGGCACCAGGGGAAATCAGCCCCAGCATTTT.

A few counts support this clone. The chain employs TRBV29-1 and TRBJ2-1; TRBD2 is a possible D gene (5 bases). The germline V gene has CDR1 SQVTM and CDR2 ANQGSEA. The length of the CDR3 is 15 residues. The V end was cut by 4 bases, the J end by 0 bases, with 13 bases between. The chain's CDR3 is CSVVGETSSYNEQFF. In DNA form, the CDR3 reads TGCAGCGTTGTCGGGGAGACGAGCTCCTACAATGAGCAGTTCTTC.

This clone was observed a handful of times. The chain employs TRBV18 and TRBJ2-1, with 11 bases fitting TRBD1. V was pared by 5 bases and J by 6 bases, with 6 bases of the junction left unmatched. The CDR3 totals 15 residues. CDR1 is KGHSH, CDR2 LQKENI, per germline. The CDR3 loop reads CASSSGQGAGNEQFF. CDR3 nucleotides: TGTGCCAGCTCATCTGGACAGGGGGCGGGCAATGAGCAGTTCTTC.

Only a few counts were recorded for this clone. The chain combines TRBV27 with TRBJ2-1, with TRBD1 as a possible D gene (5 bases). V was cut by 5 bases and J by 0 bases, with 14 bases left in between. From germline, CDR1 is MNHEY and CDR2 SMNVEV (reference sequence). The CDR3 sequence is 16 residues long. The CDR3 DNA sequence: TGTGCCAGCAGTCGCGTTGGGGCCGGCTCCTACAATGAGCAGTTCTTC. This sequence encodes CASSRVGAGSYNEQFF.

This clone was seen only a few times. V gene TRBV9 combines with J gene TRBJ2-5; 12 bases are shared with TRBD2. The CDR3 extends over 18 amino acids. Trimming removed 0 bases from V and 1 base from J; junction bases left unmatched: 7. CDR1 is SGDLS and CDR2 is YYNGEE in the germline V gene. As DNA, the CDR3 is TGTGCCAGCAGCGTAGCTGGGCGGACTAGCGGGACCCAAGAGACCCAGTACTTC. It specifies CASSVAGRTSGTQETQYF.

The chain recombines TRBV5-1 with TRBJ1-2; 9 bases line up with TRBD1. Trimming cost V 3 bases and J 6 bases; bases outside gene matches: 12. The CDR3 sequence is 16 residues long. Germline CDR1 SGHRS, CDR2 YFSETQ. For the CDR3, the DNA is TGCGCCAGCAGCTCGTCCCGGGACAGGGTTCAGGATGGCTACACCTTC. Protein: CASSSSRDRVQDGYTF. The full variable domain, its missing parts supplied by reference TRBV5-1 and TRBJ1-2, is KAGVTQTPRYLIKTRGQQVTLSCSPISGHRSVSWYQQTPGQGLQFLFEYFSETQRNKGNFPGRFSGRQFSNSRSEMNVSTLELGDSALYLCASSSSRDRVQDGYTFGSGTRLTVV.

The chain joins TRBV6-5 to TRBJ2-7, with TRBD2 identical over 9 bases. This CDR3 spans 14 amino acids. The germline V gene has CDR1 MNHEY and CDR2 SVGAGI. V dropped 8 bases and J dropped 2; count of bases not matched to a gene: 7. In DNA form, the CDR3 reads TGTGCCAGCCTTAGCGGGAGCCCTCCCTACGAGCAGTACTTC. Translating gives CASLSGSPPYEQYF.

This clone has only a few counts. The chain couples TRBV7-3 to TRBJ2-1; 7 bases match TRBD2. The V gene's germline CDR1 is SGHTA and CDR2 FQGTGA. The CDR3 spans 14 residues. V dropped 4 bases and J dropped 9; count of bases not matched to a gene: 9. The CDR3 nucleotides read TGTGCCAGCAGCTCCCCCCGCACGGGAGGTGAGCAGTTCTTC. This translates into CASSSPRTGGEQFF.